The clone carrying this TCR beta chain came up once. TCRdb's copy holds only in-frame clones and misses some; the assay was immunoSEQ multiplex PCR. The sample gives about 270,000 clones, 86% of which show up once; roughly 8% is in the top ten. This sample is drawn from a study of blood T cell repertoires in COVID-19. Study information: PBMCs, B-cell-depleted T cells, or T cells were the source of the cDNA or gDNA that made up the material.

CDR1 is SNHLY, CDR2 FYNNEI, per germline. Trimming removed 6 bases from V and 7 bases from J, with 19 bases in between. This CDR3 is 15 amino acids long. The TCR comes from a man in his forties or fifties with active or convalescent COVID-19. The sample taken for sequencing was peripheral blood. V is TRBV2 and J is TRBJ2-1; TRBD2 is a possible D gene (6 bases). In nucleotides, the CDR3 is TGTGCCAGCAGCCGGGGGATGACCTCAAAAAATGAGCAGTTCTTC. This translates into CASSRGMTSKNEQFF.